This TCR beta chain was found in a study of immune characteristics of hereditary and idiopathic chronic pancreatitis. Germline loops: CDR1 SGHDT, CDR2 YYEEEE. The V end was cut by 1 base, the J end by 4 bases, with 14 bases between. The CDR3 spans 15 residues. TCRdb's table, derived via immunoSEQ multiplex PCR, lists solely in-frame clones and lacks some. The sample records thousands of clones, about 85% being singletons. Chronic pancreatitis tissue was collected during total pancreatectomy with islet autotransplantation. Included chronic pancreatitis patients had no known history of diabetes. TCR beta sequencing used genomic DNA from unsorted bulk pancreas tissue.

The sample consisted of pancreas tissue with idiopathic chronic pancreatitis. This chain links TRBV5-6 with TRBJ1-2, with D tentatively TRBD1 (5 bases). The receptor was derived from a human donor with chronic pancreatitis. CDR3 sequence: CASSLSPAGFYGYTF. CDR3 DNA sequence: TGTGCCAGCAGCTTGTCTCCTGCAGGGTTCTATGGCTACACCTTC.